The 4 T cell receptor beta chains given below trace back to one sample, sequenced in a study of blood T cell repertoires in COVID-19. Libraries were prepared by immunoSEQ multiplex PCR; TCRdb keeps only in-frame clonotypes and omits some of them. This sample has some 340,000 clones, with 85% found just once. The sequenced material came from peripheral blood. Receptors were obtained from a woman aged 18-29 years with acute or convalescent COVID-19.

The genes are TRBV11-2 and TRBJ2-6; D uncertain. Germline V CDR1 and CDR2: SGHAT, FQNNGV. The CDR3 is 13 amino acids. V was shortened by 3 bases and J by 2 bases, with 2 bases between the two germline ends. In nucleotides, the CDR3 is TGTGCCAGCAGCTTCACTGGGGCCAACGTCCTGACTTTC. This codes for CASSFTGANVLTF.

The chain links TRBV6-2 or TRBV6-3 to TRBJ2-5; D remains ambiguous. Germline CDR1 is MNHEY and CDR2 is SVGEGT. V dropped 0 bases and J dropped 1 base, with 21 bases sitting between them. This CDR3 comprises 19 residues. For the CDR3, the DNA is TGTGCCAGCAGTTACTCCACAGTGCTGCCCCGGCTACCCCAAGAGACCCAGTACTTC. It specifies CASSYSTVLPRLPQETQYF.

The chain combines TRBV6-1 with TRBJ2-6; D is possibly TRBD1 (7 bases). V dropped 3 bases and J dropped 0 bases, with 12 bases sitting between them. The CDR3 runs 17 residues. The germline V gene encodes CDR1 MNHNS and CDR2 SASEGT. The CDR3 DNA reads as TGTGCCAGCAGTGACAGGGGGGATTACTCTGGGGCCAACGTCCTGACTTTC. Its translation: CASSDRGDYSGANVLTF.

J is TRBJ1-2 and V is TRBV19; 7 nucleotides agree with TRBD1. The CDR3 contains 15 residues. V shed 3 bases, J shed 4 bases, and the junction held 8 bases outside the gene matches. From germline, CDR1 is LNHDA and CDR2 SQIVND (reference sequence). DNA of the CDR3: TGTGCCAGTAGTATCCCCTCAACAGGGGTCTATGGCTACACCTTC. It is translated as CASSIPSTGVYGYTF.